The entry below describes one T cell receptor (beta chain). Antigen specificity is unknown. This CDR3 contains 14 residues. Germline V lookup: CDR1 SGDLS, CDR2 YYNGEE. Germline trimming cut 5 bases from V and 0 bases from J; bases unmatched to any gene: 5. This entry comes from a study of PD-L1 blockade in urothelial cancer. Study in general: Patients had undergone 0 to 3 prior chemotherapy regimens. It was at 3 weeks (second dose) and 6 weeks after treatment start that blood was analyzed. Blood samples had a median of about 150,000 T cells.

Findings and caveats of the study: Durable benefit was linked to greater 3-week expansion of tumor-associated blood clones.

Clones were sequenced by immunoSEQ multiplex PCR, and TCRdb holds only the in-frame ones, with some missing. The table has about 84,000 clones, 82% seen once. This chain uses TRBV9 with TRBJ2-7, with 7 bases identical to TRBD1. This TCR was recovered from a man between 65 and 85 years old with urothelial cancer. Specimen: PBMCs, collected around atezolizumab (anti-PD-L1) treatment. CDR3 region: CASSPGGYSYEQYF. The CDR3 nucleotides read TGTGCCAGCAGTCCAGGGGGTTACTCCTACGAGCAGTACTTC.